A selection of T cell receptor beta chains follows, all from one sample in a study of CD8 T cells in Susac syndrome. TCRdb called the immunoSEQ multiplex PCR reads again in MiXCR, with one record for every CDR3 protein. The repertoire holds roughly 160,000 distinct CDR3 sequences, 90% to 95% seen once, with around 0.15% in the top ten. The sequencing sample was made of CD4+ T cells from PBMCs. These receptors all come from a human donor in good health. Each CDR3 is given with its conserved first and last residue. The D gene is left open where the match is weak. For some rows the clone size is stated as once, few or many, or as a class when expanded; others skip it.

v_call	clone_size	j_call	d_call	cdr3_nt	cdr3_aa
TRBV4-3	NA	TRBJ2-7	NA	TGCGCCAGCAGCCAAACACAGGGCTACGAGCAGTACTTC	CASSQTQGYEQYF
TRBV20-1	NA	TRBJ1-1	NA	TGCAGTGCTCCTTTCGAGGCCACTGAAGCTTTCTTT	CSAPFEATEAFF
TRBV10-3	NA	TRBJ2-1	NA	TGTGCCATCAGTGGCAATACGCGGATGTACAATGAGCAGTTCTTC	CAISGNTRMYNEQFF
TRBV2	NA	TRBJ2-7	NA	TGTGCCAGCAGTGAGGTCCGAAACTCCTACGAGCAGTACTTC	CASSEVRNSYEQYF
TRBV25-1	NA	TRBJ2-3	NA	TGTGCCAGCAGTGGGGGAGATACGCAGTATTTT	CASSGGDTQYF
TRBV15	NA	TRBJ1-2	NA	TGTGCCACCAGCCGGGACTTGGTTGATCGCTACACCTTC	CATSRDLVDRYTF
TRBV27	NA	TRBJ2-3	NA	TGTGCCAGCAGTTTAGGGGTGCCCGATACGCAGTATTTT	CASSLGVPDTQYF
TRBV7-9	NA	TRBJ1-2	NA	TGTGCCAGCAGCTTAACCCTTGCAGGGTCCCCCGCGAACTATGGCTACACCTTC	CASSLTLAGSPANYGYTF
TRBV6-6	NA	TRBJ1-4	NA	TGTGCCAGCAGTTTAGGCCAGGGCGTGGAAAAACTGTTTTTT	CASSLGQGVEKLFF
TRBV20-1	NA	TRBJ2-7	NA	TGCAGTGCTAGATGGGCACCAAACCCAGAGCAGTACTTC	CSARWAPNPEQYF
TRBV3-1	NA	TRBJ2-3	NA	TGTGCCAGCAGCCAAGATGTGCGGTCAGATACGCAGTATTTT	CASSQDVRSDTQYF
TRBV29-1	NA	TRBJ2-7	NA	TGCAGCGGAGTCCGATACACAGGTTTCTCCTACGAGCAGTACTTC	CSGVRYTGFSYEQYF
TRBV4-2	NA	TRBJ2-1	TRBD2	TGTGCCAGCAGCCTAACTCCTAGCGGGGGGGCGTATGAGCAGTTCTTC	CASSLTPSGGAYEQFF
TRBV29-1	NA	TRBJ1-1	NA	TGCAGCGTTGCTGTGGGGAGATCGAAGGACACTGAAGCTTTCTTT	CSVAVGRSKDTEAFF
TRBV13	once	TRBJ2-1	NA	TGTGCCAGCAGCCCAAAGCCCCCCGCCGGCCACAATGAGCAGTTCTTC	CASSPKPPAGHNEQFF
TRBV14	NA	TRBJ1-2	NA	TGTGCCCCGGGACCGATCTATGGCTACACCTTC	CAPGPIYGYTF
TRBV29-1	NA	TRBJ1-2	NA	TGCAGCGTTGAACACCTTAACTATGGCTACACCTTC	CSVEHLNYGYTF
TRBV12-3/TRBV12-4	NA	TRBJ2-4	NA	TGTGCCAGTTATGACTCTGACGCCAAAAACATTCAGTACTTC	CASYDSDAKNIQYF
TRBV20-1	NA	TRBJ2-2	NA	TGCAGTGCTTGGACAGCGAACACCGGGGAGCTGTTTTTT	CSAWTANTGELFF
TRBV3-1	few	TRBJ2-6	NA	TGTGCCAGCAGCCAAGATCTTACTGGGGCCAACGTCCTGACTTTC	CASSQDLTGANVLTF
TRBV23-1	NA	TRBJ1-5	TRBD1	TGCGCCAGCAGCCCACGCCCATCAGGGGGCAATGTTCAGCCCCAGCATTTT	CASSPRPSGGNVQPQHF
TRBV23-1	NA	TRBJ1-1	NA	TGCGCCAGCGGTCGAACCGGGACTCAGGGCACTGAAGCTTTCTTT	CASGRTGTQGTEAFF
TRBV28	NA	TRBJ2-7	NA	TGTGCCAGCAGAGGCCGGGCCAAACGGGACTACGAGCAGTACTTC	CASRGRAKRDYEQYF
TRBV10-3	NA	TRBJ2-1	NA	TGTGCCATCAGTGACCCCGGGACCATGTTCTTC	CAISDPGTMFF
TRBV15	NA	TRBJ1-5	TRBD1	TGTGCCACCAGCCGAGGACAGGCCCCTCAGCCCCAGCATTTT	CATSRGQAPQPQHF
TRBV7-2	NA	TRBJ1-6	TRBD1	TGTGCCAGCAGTTCGGACAGGGGGCAATCACCCCTCCACTTT	CASSSDRGQSPLHF
TRBV7-3	NA	TRBJ2-3	NA	TGTGCCAGCAGCTTAAATGCAGGCTCAGATACGCAGTATTTT	CASSLNAGSDTQYF
TRBV20-1	NA	TRBJ2-7	NA	TGCAGTGCTAGAGACCCCCGGGGCGACTACGAGCAGTACTTC	CSARDPRGDYEQYF
TRBV20-1	NA	TRBJ1-2	NA	TGCAGTGCTAGTAACAAAAACTATGGCTACACCTTC	CSASNKNYGYTF
TRBV30	once	TRBJ1-5	NA	TGTGCCTGGAGCAGGTTCGGAGACAATCAGCCCCAGCATTTT	CAWSRFGDNQPQHF
TRBV29-1	NA	TRBJ2-5	TRBD2	TGCAGCCAACAGAGCGGGGAAGAGACCCAGTACTTC	CSQQSGEETQYF
TRBV12-3/TRBV12-4	NA	TRBJ2-5	NA	TGTGCCAGCAGTTTGAGGGCTAGCCGGGAGACCCAGTACTTC	CASSLRASRETQYF